This T cell receptor beta chain was captured by sequencing in a study of blood T cells in healthy people across ages. General observations from the study: Unsorted PBMCs prevented conclusive naive versus antigen-experienced comparison.

Comments on this clonotype: Its matching antigen is unknown.

The second PCR ran roughly 6 to 11 cycles with a sample-barcoded 5' primer and J-beta primers. TCRdb ran MiXCR on the 5' RACE reads and lists one entry per CDR3 protein. The table records hundreds of thousands of distinct CDR3 sequences, roughly 60% of them present only once. Germline-derived CDR1 and CDR2 are DFQATT and SNEGSKA (reference sequence). The CDR3 totals 14 residues. The receptor comes from a man younger than 45 in good health. The chain links TRBV20-1 to TRBJ2-5, with 8 bases that match TRBD2. The J call is uncertain, as TRBJ2-7 better fits the DNA end. Material: blood. The DNA of the CDR3 is TGCAGTGCTCGGGATAGCGGGAAGGACTACGAGCAGTACTTC. Encoded protein: CSARDSGKDYEQYF.